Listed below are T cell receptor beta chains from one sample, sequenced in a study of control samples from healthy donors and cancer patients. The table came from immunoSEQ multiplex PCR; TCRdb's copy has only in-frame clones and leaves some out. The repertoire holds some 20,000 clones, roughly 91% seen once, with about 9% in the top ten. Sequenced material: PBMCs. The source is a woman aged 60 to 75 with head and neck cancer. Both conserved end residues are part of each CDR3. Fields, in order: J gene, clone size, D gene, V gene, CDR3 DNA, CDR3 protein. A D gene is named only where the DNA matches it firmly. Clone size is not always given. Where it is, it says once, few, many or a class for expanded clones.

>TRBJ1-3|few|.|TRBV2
TGTGCCAGCAGGACAGATATTGGAAACACCATATATTTT
CASRTDIGNTIYF
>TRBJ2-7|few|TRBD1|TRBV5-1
TGCGCCAGCAGCTGGGGACAGGGATTATCCTACGAGCAGTACTTC
CASSWGQGLSYEQYF
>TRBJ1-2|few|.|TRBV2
TGTGCCAGCAGTACCGACACATACTATGGCTACACCTTC
CASSTDTYYGYTF
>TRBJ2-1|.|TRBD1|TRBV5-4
TGTGCCAGCAGCCGGGGACAGGAGGAAGGGAATGAGCAGTTCTTC
CASSRGQEEGNEQFF
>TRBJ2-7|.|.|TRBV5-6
TGTGCCAGCAGCTTGGGGCCAACAGGACCCTACGAGCAGTACTTC
CASSLGPTGPYEQYF
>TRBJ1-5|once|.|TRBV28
TGTGCCAGCAAGTGGTCAGCTTTGGGTCAGCCCCAGCATTTT
CASKWSALGQPQHF
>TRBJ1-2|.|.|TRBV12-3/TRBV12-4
TGTGCCAGCAGCTCGACTGAATATGGCTACACCTTC
CASSSTEYGYTF
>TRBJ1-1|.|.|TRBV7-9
TGTGCCAGCAGCTTAGTGACAGGACTTCTGAACACTGAAGCTTTCTTT
CASSLVTGLLNTEAFF
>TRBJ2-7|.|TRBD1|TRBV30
TGTGCCTGGAGTGTACGGAACCAAAGAGGGGGCTCATCGAGTGAGCAGTACTTC
CAWSVRNQRGGSSSEQYF
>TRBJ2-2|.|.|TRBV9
TGTGCCAGCAGCCCTCCGGGCGGGGAGCTGTTTTTT
CASSPPGGELFF